This T cell receptor (beta chain) comes out of a study of blood T cell repertoires in COVID-19. Study summary: The study drew acute and convalescent COVID-19 samples from the United States, Italy and Spain. Nucleic acid was either cDNA or gDNA, and it came from T cells, B-cell-depleted T cells, or PBMCs.

TCRdb's table, derived via immunoSEQ multiplex PCR, lists solely in-frame clones and lacks some. The sample has around 280,000 clones, roughly nine tenths seen once. Germline V gene data show CDR1 as MNHNS and CDR2 as SASEGT. J was trimmed by 0 bases and V by 4 bases; bases with no gene match: 9. The CDR3 is 18 amino acids. The sequenced material came from peripheral blood. The clonotype comes from a woman between 45 and 60 years old who had recovered from COVID-19. The gene calls are TRBV6-1 and TRBJ1-4, with 9 nucleotides matching TRBD1. The CDR3 DNA is TGTGCCAGCAGTGCGACGACAGGGGGACTGGCAACTAATGAAAAACTGTTTTTT. Translated: CASSATTGGLATNEKLFF.